A selection of T cell receptor beta chains follows, all from one sample in a study of T cell changes during pregnancy in multiple sclerosis. Clones were read by immunoSEQ multiplex PCR, and TCRdb kept only the in-frame ones, dropping some. The data hold approximately 130,000 clones, with approximately 93% observed a single time. Sequences were derived from peripheral blood, sampled before pregnancy. The receptors were gathered from a female donor with multiple sclerosis, enrolled in a pregnancy study. The CDR3 runs from the conserved cysteine through the conserved F or W. The D gene is left open where the match is weak. Where a row states a size, it is once, few, many or the class of an expanded clone; other rows omit it.

TRBV2,TRBJ2-7,.,.,TGTGCCAGCAGTGACCAGGGTATGGGCGAGCAGTACTTC,CASSDQGMGEQYF
TRBV27,TRBJ1-5,once,TRBD1,TGTGCCAGCAGCTCTCGGGACAGCCATCAGCCCCAGCATTTT,CASSSRDSHQPQHF
TRBV28,TRBJ1-1,.,.,TGTGCCAGCAGTTTACCTACAGGGATTAGGACTGAAGCTTTCTTT,CASSLPTGIRTEAFF
TRBV10-1,TRBJ2-3,.,.,TGCGCCAGCAGTGAGTCTGACCGGGATGACACAGATACGCAGTATTTT,CASSESDRDDTDTQYF
TRBV6-5,TRBJ1-5,.,.,TGTGCCAGCAGTTACTCGAGCCATAATCAGCCCCAGCATTTT,CASSYSSHNQPQHF
TRBV7-6,TRBJ2-1,once,TRBD2,TGTGCCAGCAGCGTGACTAGCGGGGGGCCCTACAATGAGCAGTTCTTC,CASSVTSGGPYNEQFF
TRBV6-5,TRBJ2-7,.,TRBD1,TGTGCCAGCATCCTGACAGGGGGCGGCTACGAGCAGTACTTC,CASILTGGGYEQYF
TRBV2,TRBJ2-1,many,TRBD2,TGTGCCAGCAGTCCGACTAGCGGGAGGGCCGATGAGCAGTTCTTC,CASSPTSGRADEQFF
TRBV7-2,TRBJ2-1,.,TRBD2,TGTGCCAGCAGCTTAGGGGGGCCGGGGAGCGGGGGCGATGAGCAGTTCTTC,CASSLGGPGSGGDEQFF
TRBV5-4,TRBJ1-2,.,TRBD1,TGTGCCAGCAGCCTAGGACAGGGGGCTCGGTACTATGGCTACACCTTC,CASSLGQGARYYGYTF
TRBV29-1,TRBJ1-1,.,.,TGCAGCGTCCCAGGGACACCCAACGGGTACACTGAAGCTTTCTTT,CSVPGTPNGYTEAFF
TRBV30,TRBJ1-1,.,TRBD1,TGTGCCTGGAGTTCCCGGACAGGTGGGAACACTGAAGCTTTCTTT,CAWSSRTGGNTEAFF
TRBV6-1,TRBJ1-2,.,.,TGTGCCAGCAGTGAAAGGGGAATTAATGGCTACACCTTC,CASSERGINGYTF
TRBV5-1,TRBJ2-3,once,TRBD1,TGCGCCAGCAGCTTGGAGGCGACAGGGGCCGGAGATACGCAGTATTTT,CASSLEATGAGDTQYF
TRBV19,TRBJ1-6,.,.,TGTGCCAGTAGTGGGGGCGATGGGGACTATAATTCACCCCTCCACTTT,CASSGGDGDYNSPLHF
TRBV19,TRBJ2-5,.,.,TGTGCCAGTAGTGCACAGGGTGGCGAGACCCAGTACTTC,CASSAQGGETQYF
TRBV2,TRBJ1-6,.,.,TGTGCCAGCAGTGATGGATGGCCCGGCGGAAATTCACCCCTCCACTTT,CASSDGWPGGNSPLHF
TRBV6-5,TRBJ1-1,.,.,TGTGCCAGCACGCAAGGGAGGGAAGCTTTCTTT,CASTQGREAFF
TRBV9,TRBJ2-7,.,.,TGTGCCAGCAGCGTAGAAGATGTAGTGGGCGACGAGCAGTACTTC,CASSVEDVVGDEQYF
TRBV7-9,TRBJ2-2,.,.,TGTGCCAGCAGCTTTACAGGGGAGGACACCGGGGAGCTGTTTTTT,CASSFTGEDTGELFF
TRBV5-1,TRBJ2-7,.,TRBD2,TGCGCCAGCAGCTTGGGGAGACTAGCGGGAGGGGAGCAGTACTTC,CASSLGRLAGGEQYF
TRBV29-1,TRBJ2-1,.,.,TGCAGCGTTGAAGAAAACAGGGACAATGAGCAGTTCTTC,CSVEENRDNEQFF
TRBV5-1,TRBJ2-2,.,TRBD1,TGCGCCAGCAGCCCTGGACAGGGCTATACCGGGGAGCTGTTTTTT,CASSPGQGYTGELFF
TRBV5-4,TRBJ2-1,.,.,TGTGCCAGCAGCTTGTCGGGATCTAATGAGCAGTTCTTC,CASSLSGSNEQFF
TRBV7-6,TRBJ1-1,.,.,TGTGCCAGCAGCCCCGGGATCAGGACTGAAGCTTTCTTT,CASSPGIRTEAFF
TRBV6-5,TRBJ2-2,once,.,TGTGCCAGCAGCTCTCCGGGTAGAACCGGGGAGCTGTTTTTT,CASSSPGRTGELFF
TRBV6-5,TRBJ2-7,.,.,TGTGCCAGCAGTTACGGTACAGACGAGCAGTACTTC,CASSYGTDEQYF
TRBV5-4,TRBJ1-2,.,.,TGTGCCAGCAGCCCATACACAGGGAACAACTATGGCTACACCTTC,CASSPYTGNNYGYTF
TRBV7-9,TRBJ2-7,.,.,TGTGCCAGCAGCTTATTCCCTCCCCCGACTAGGGCCTACGAGCAGTACTTC,CASSLFPPPTRAYEQYF
TRBV19,TRBJ2-2,.,TRBD2,TGTGCCAGTAGTATCCCGGGGGGGCCGCGGACCGGGGAGCTGTTTTTT,CASSIPGGPRTGELFF
TRBV5-6,TRBJ1-1,.,.,TGTGCCAGCAGCTTCGGGTTTGATACTGAAGCTTTCTTT,CASSFGFDTEAFF
TRBV6-1,TRBJ1-6,.,.,TGTGCCAGCAGTGTATGGACTTCTGGTAATTCACCCCTCCACTTT,CASSVWTSGNSPLHF
TRBV7-8,TRBJ2-3,.,TRBD2,TGTGCCAGCAGCTTACTGGCCAGTAGCGGGAGTTTTCCAGATACGCAGTATTTT,CASSLLASSGSFPDTQYF
TRBV11-3,TRBJ2-1,once,.,TGTGCCAGCAGCTTAGCTCGGGGGACCAATGAGCAGTTCTTC,CASSLARGTNEQFF
TRBV7-6,TRBJ2-1,.,TRBD2,TGTGCCAGCAGCCCACTCGGGACTAGCGGGAGTCATTATCCCAATGAGCAGTTCTTC,CASSPLGTSGSHYPNEQFF
TRBV19,TRBJ1-5,once,.,TGTGCCAGTAGTATATCGGGGGTAAACAATCAGCCCCAGCATTTT,CASSISGVNNQPQHF
TRBV14,TRBJ2-7,.,TRBD1,TGTGCCAGCAGCCTGGGGGCAGGGGGATACGAGCAGTACTTC,CASSLGAGGYEQYF
TRBV28,TRBJ1-1,once,.,TGTGCCAGCAGTTCCCCCGGGACTCCTGCCACTGAAGCTTTCTTT,CASSSPGTPATEAFF
TRBV5-5,TRBJ2-7,.,TRBD1,TGTGCCAGCAGCGCCCTCCCCGGACAGGCGGGCGGGCAGTACTTC,CASSALPGQAGGQYF
TRBV30,TRBJ1-2,.,.,TGTGCTTCGCTAACAGGGCATGGCTACACCTTC,CASLTGHGYTF
TRBV27,TRBJ1-5,.,TRBD1,TGTGCCAGCAGCCAACGACAGGGTAGCAATCAGCCCCAGCATTTT,CASSQRQGSNQPQHF
TRBV19,TRBJ2-5,.,TRBD2,TGTGCCAGTAGTCCTCAGGGAGGGAGCGAGACCCAGTACTTC,CASSPQGGSETQYF
TRBV5-1,TRBJ2-3,.,.,TGCGCCAGCAGCTTGGGGGCAGGGGAAGATACGCAGTATTTT,CASSLGAGEDTQYF
TRBV6-6,TRBJ1-1,.,.,TGTGCCAGCAGCTCTCCCGACAGGTTACGGGCCACTGAAGCTTTCTTT,CASSSPDRLRATEAFF
TRBV30,TRBJ1-2,.,.,TGTGCCTGGAGTGCCCCTCGCGGCAGGGCTAACTATGGCTACACCTTC,CAWSAPRGRANYGYTF
TRBV7-8,TRBJ1-4,.,.,TGTGCCAGCAGCCTACAGGATAATGAAAAACTGTTTTTT,CASSLQDNEKLFF
TRBV5-5,TRBJ1-1,.,TRBD1,TGTGCCAGCAGCGCTCAGGGGGGGAACACTGAAGCTTTCTTT,CASSAQGGNTEAFF
TRBV4-2,TRBJ2-1,.,TRBD2,TGTGCCAGCAGCCAAGGGACTAGCGGGAGAGTGACCTCCAATGAGCAGTTCTTC,CASSQGTSGRVTSNEQFF
TRBV27,TRBJ1-1,.,.,TGTGCCAGCAGTCCAAGGAACAGGGCTTCTGGCACTGAAGCTTTCTTT,CASSPRNRASGTEAFF
TRBV7-2,TRBJ2-1,.,.,TGTGCCAGCAAGTTAAGGAGTTACAATGAGCAGTTCTTC,CASKLRSYNEQFF
TRBV19,TRBJ2-3,.,.,TGTGCCAGTAGTCCGACGGGTCTAGATACGCAGTATTTT,CASSPTGLDTQYF
TRBV29-1,TRBJ2-5,once,.,TGCAGCGTCCCCCCGGGAGGGGGCGGCCAAGAGACCCAGTACTTC,CSVPPGGGGQETQYF
TRBV5-5,TRBJ1-1,.,.,TGTGCCAGCAGCTTGGCGGGTGACACTGAAGCTTTCTTT,CASSLAGDTEAFF
TRBV6-6,TRBJ2-2,.,.,TGTGCCAGCAGTCAACAGGGAAGCACCGGGGAGCTGTTTTTT,CASSQQGSTGELFF